This T cell receptor (beta chain) was recorded in a study of early T cells in non-severe SARS-CoV-2 infection. The study, taken as a whole, reports: Matches to VDJdb favored anti-spike CD8 responses and missed private and CD4 specificities.

This clonotype was recorded a few times. Its specificity is unknown. The germline V gene encodes CDR1 SQVTM and CDR2 ANQGSEA. This CDR3 comprises 12 residues. TCRdb reprocessed the 5' RACE reads via MiXCR and lists one record per CDR3 protein. The top ten clones hold less than 6% of a sample with some 90,000 distinct CDR3 sequences, just under 15% of them seen once. Sequenced sample: whole blood. The clonotype originates from an adult who was a healthcare worker with PCR-confirmed SARS-CoV-2 infection or an uninfected control (not recorded which). The V gene is TRBV29-1, the J gene TRBJ2-1; tentative D call: TRBD2 (6 bases). CDR3 in amino acids: CRGGESYNEQFF. CDR3 sequence (DNA): TGCAGAGGAGGGGAGTCCTACAATGAGCAGTTCTTC.